The 32 T cell receptor beta chains below were found in one sample sequenced in a study of neurological immune-mediated disorders. TCRdb called the 5' RACE reads again in MiXCR, with one record for every CDR3 protein. The data hold roughly 66,000 distinct CDR3 sequences, with approximately 5% observed a single time. Sequenced material: PBMCs. These receptors all stem from a woman in her 70s with multiple sclerosis.

This clonotype was counted ten times or more. J is TRBJ1-1 and V is TRBV20-1; no clear D. Germline lookup yields CDR1 DFQATT and CDR2 SNEGSKA (reference sequence). V was trimmed by 0 bases and J by 0 bases, leaving 8 bases between them. The CDR3 consists of 14 residues. Here the CDR3 reads CSARDRLLNTEAFF. DNA of the CDR3: TGCAGTGCTAGAGACCGACTCCTGAACACTGAAGCTTTCTTT.

This clonotype was detected a few times. The rearrangement joins TRBV7-9 to TRBJ2-2, with D possibly TRBD1 on 6 matching bases. Between the trimmed V and J ends, which lost 7 bases and 1 base, there was a span of 16 bases. The germline V gene encodes CDR1 SEHNR and CDR2 FQNEAQ (reference sequence). The CDR3 runs 16 residues. The CDR3 DNA follows: TGTGCCAGCATCCCCAGGGCCAGGGGGAACACCGGGGAGCTGTTTTTT. Its protein is CASIPRARGNTGELFF.

This clonotype occurred a few times. The chain employs TRBV20-1 and TRBJ1-1, with D perhaps TRBD1 (5 bases). The germline gives CDR1 DFQATT, CDR2 SNEGSKA (reference sequence). Trimming took off 0 bases at V and 4 bases at J, with 15 bases between the two ends. The length of the CDR3 is 15 residues. The CDR3 is CSARDTPGLVTEAFF. CDR3 nucleotide sequence: TGCAGTGCTAGAGATACGCCAGGGTTAGTCACTGAAGCTTTCTTT.

Many counts were recorded for this clonotype. The chain combines TRBV10-3 with TRBJ2-7; 7 bases are a match to TRBD1. Trimming took 6 bases from V and 0 from J; bases not matched to a gene: 8. The CDR3 runs 15 residues. Germline loops: CDR1 ENHRY, CDR2 SYGVKD. CDR3 protein: CAISYKQGSSYEQYF. CDR3 DNA: TGTGCCATCAGCTATAAACAGGGGAGCTCCTACGAGCAGTACTTC.

This clonotype was counted many times. The J gene is TRBJ1-2, the V gene TRBV6-5; D is possibly TRBD1 (5 bases). V lost 8 bases and J 4 bases, leaving 20 bases between the germline ends. CDR3 size: 15 residues. Germline loops: CDR1 MNHEY, CDR2 SVGAGI. CDR3 residues: CASGATGKSVYGYTF. The CDR3 DNA sequence: TGTGCCAGCGGGGCCACGGGAAAATCGGTCTATGGCTACACCTTC.

The sample holds many counts of this clonotype. V and J are TRBV7-2 and TRBJ2-5; D might be TRBD2 (5 bases). There are 11 residues in the CDR3. Between the trimmed V and J ends, which lost 3 bases and 7 bases, there was a span of 6 bases. The germline CDR1 and CDR2 sequences are SGHTA and FQGNSA. The DNA of the CDR3 is TGTGCCAGCAGCTTTCTAGCGACCCAGTACTTC. Amino acids: CASSFLATQYF.

This clonotype has at least ten counts. The rearrangement joins TRBV5-1 to TRBJ1-2; D gene ambiguous. This CDR3 comprises 15 residues. Trimming pared 3 bases from V and 4 bases from J, leaving 16 bases between. Germline CDR1 is SGHRS and CDR2 is YFSETQ. CDR3 region: CASSSESGHGYGYTF. DNA of the CDR3: TGCGCCAGCAGCTCGGAATCAGGTCACGGCTATGGCTACACCTTC.

This clonotype occurred many times. The CDR3 sequence: CASIRGGRSDNEQFF. The CDR3 DNA follows: TGTGCCAGCATTCGGGGCGGGAGGAGCGACAATGAGCAGTTCTTC. The chain carries TRBV28 and TRBJ2-1; 8 bases map to TRBD2. The V and J ends lost 7 bases and 5 bases, in that order; junction bases with no gene match: 10. The CDR3 covers 15 residues. Germline loops: CDR1 MDHEN, CDR2 SYDVKM.

To note about this clonotype: A read error may produce the germline difference seen at one junction end. This sequence joins TRBV12-5 and TRBJ1-5, with D hard to call. This CDR3 comprises 13 residues. Looked up from germline, CDR1 is LGHNT and CDR2 is FRNRAP. The CDR3 loop is CASAADHNQHQHF. The CDR3 DNA follows: TGTGCTAGTGCAGCCGATCACAATCAGCACCAGCATTTT.

At least ten counts were recorded for this clonotype. This sequence joins TRBV7-2 and TRBJ2-7; no clear D gene. The CDR3 sequence is 11 residues long. CDR1 is SGHTA, CDR2 FQGNSA, per germline. V lost 3 bases to trimming and J lost 7 bases, with 7 bases between them. CDR3 coding DNA: TGTGCCAGCAGCTTGTACTCTGAGCAGTACTTC. It yields the protein CASSLYSEQYF. The variable domain in full, completed from reference TRBV7-2 and TRBJ2-7, reads GAGVSQSPSNKVTEKGKDVELRCDPISGHTALYWYRQSLGQGLEFLIYFQGNSAPDKSGLPSDRFSAERTGGSVSTLTIQRTQQEDSAVYLCASSLYSEQYFGPGTRLTVT.

In this sample, this clonotype turned up many times. The chain links TRBV25-1 to TRBJ1-1, with 7 positions matching TRBD1. Germline V gene lookup returns CDR1 MGHDK and CDR2 SYGVNS. There are 16 residues in the CDR3. V trimming: 6 bases; J trimming: 1 base; junction bases outside the gene matches: 11. CDR3 sequence reads: CASSRYSTGRNTEAFF. DNA of the CDR3: TGTGCCAGCAGCCGATACTCGACAGGGAGGAACACTGAAGCTTTCTTT.

The V and J genes are TRBV10-1 and TRBJ1-1; D is possibly TRBD1 (5 bases). Germline V lookup: CDR1 WNHNN, CDR2 SYGVQD (reference sequence). Trimming left V 1 base short and J 0 bases short, with 12 bases between. This CDR3 is 16 amino acids long. Here the CDR3 DNA reads TGCGCCAGCAGTGAGTTGGGGGGTGGCTTGAACACTGAAGCTTTCTTT. It is translated as CASSELGGGLNTEAFF.

Many counts were recorded for this clonotype. This chain links TRBV29-1 with TRBJ2-2, with 11 nucleotides matching TRBD2. Germline CDR1 reads SQVTM; CDR2 reads ANQGSEA. The CDR3 is made up of 18 amino acids. The V gene end was trimmed by 0 bases and the J gene end by 1 base; junction bases not matched to a gene: 7. The CDR3, as DNA: TGCAGCGTTGAAGATCCGCTAGCGGGAGGAGGGAACACCGGGGAGCTGTTTTTT. It yields the protein CSVEDPLAGGGNTGELFF.

This clonotype was seen many times. This rearrangement joins TRBV14 to TRBJ2-1; D is possibly TRBD1 (6 bases). The V gene's germline CDR1 is SGHDN and CDR2 FVKESK. Trimming took off 3 bases at V and 0 bases at J, with 12 bases between the two ends. The CDR3 covers 16 residues. The CDR3 DNA sequence: TGTGCCAGCAGCCATCAGGGGCTGAGCTCCTACAATGAGCAGTTCTTC. Its translation is CASSHQGLSSYNEQFF. The entire variable domain, with the rest obtained from reference TRBV14 and TRBJ2-1, is as follows: EAGVTQFPSHSVIEKGQTVTLRCDPISGHDNLYWYRRVMGKEIKFLLHFVKESKQDESGMPNNRFLAERTGGTYSTLKVQPAELEDSGVYFCASSHQGLSSYNEQFFGPGTRLTVL.

The V and J genes are TRBV9 and TRBJ2-7, with 10 nucleotides matching TRBD2. This CDR3 has 14 residues. CDR1 SGDLS and CDR2 YYNGEE come from the germline V gene. The trim removed 5 bases at V and 4 bases at J, leaving 6 bases unmatched. The DNA for the CDR3 is TGTGCCAGCAGTTCTAGCGGGAGAGATTACGAGCAGTACTTC. This codes for CASSSSGRDYEQYF.

This clonotype was seen many times. The rearrangement joins TRBV5-6 to TRBJ1-1, with D perhaps TRBD1 (5 bases). Germline lookup yields CDR1 SGHDT and CDR2 YYEEEE. The V end lost 1 base, the J end lost 3 bases, and 7 bases lay between the germline ends. There are 13 residues in the CDR3. The CDR3 region is CASSLQGYTEAFF. CDR3 bases: TGTGCCAGCAGCTTGCAGGGTTACACTGAAGCTTTCTTT.

The rearrangement uses TRBV29-1 and TRBJ2-1; no definite D call. CDR3 length: 13 residues. Trimming removed 4 bases from V and 6 bases from J, with 13 bases in between. The germline CDR1 and CDR2 sequences are SQVTM and ANQGSEA. The CDR3 DNA sequence: TGCAGCGTTGTCGGAACTGCCGGCAATGAGCAGTTCTTC. Its translation: CSVVGTAGNEQFF.

This clonotype was observed a handful of times. This could be a read error, since a much larger clone is one nucleotide away. This chain links TRBV20-1 with TRBJ1-5; 9 bases match TRBD1. The CDR3 sequence is 13 residues long. The germline V gene has CDR1 DFQATT and CDR2 SNEGSKA (reference sequence). The CDR3 DNA is TGCAGTGCTAGGGGGACAGGGAATCAGCACCAGCATTTT. Translation: CSARGTGNQHQHF.

A word on this clonotype: With a much larger clone just one base away, this may be a read error. V is TRBV12-3 or TRBV12-4 and J is TRBJ2-7; a possible D gene is TRBD1 (6 bases). CDR3 length: 11 amino acids. The germline V and J ends were trimmed by 8 bases and 8 bases, with 13 bases remaining between them. The CDR3 reads CASSEGQQQYF. The CDR3 bases are TGTGCCAGCTCCGAGGGACAACAGCAGTACTTC.

This clonotype was detected many times. The rearrangement links TRBV5-1 to TRBJ1-1; TRBD1 might be the D (5 bases). The CDR3 sequence is 13 residues long. Germline V gene data show CDR1 as SGHRS and CDR2 as YFSETQ. The V and J ends lost 4 bases and 10 bases respectively, with 17 bases between them. The DNA for the CDR3 is TGCGCCAGCAGCCCAGGGACGGAAGTGGCAGCTTTCTTT. Translation gives CASSPGTEVAAFF.

In its sample, this clonotype was seen many times. The CDR3 here is CASSHRAPWDNEQFF. CDR3 sequence (DNA): TGCGCCAGCAGCCACCGGGCCCCTTGGGACAATGAGCAGTTCTTC. This chain connects TRBV5-1 to TRBJ2-1; unclear D gene. The CDR3 sequence is 15 residues long. Germline CDR1 reads SGHRS; CDR2 reads YFSETQ. V lost 4 bases and J 5 bases, leaving 16 bases between the germline ends.

This clonotype was detected ten times or more. The chain employs TRBV7-9 and TRBJ2-3; 9 nucleotides match TRBD1. There are 15 residues in the CDR3. The ends lost 5 bases at V and 4 bases at J; junction bases unmatched: 7. Germline V lookup: CDR1 SEHNR, CDR2 FQNEAQ (reference sequence). CDR3 coding DNA: TGTGCCAGCAGCGCCCGACAGGGGGAGGCAGATACGCAGTATTTT. Encoded protein: CASSARQGEADTQYF.

The table lists this clonotype with many counts. This chain links TRBV7-3 with TRBJ2-6; D is unresolved. Between the trimmed V and J ends, which lost 1 base and 1 base, there was a span of 8 bases. Germline-derived CDR1 and CDR2 are SGHTA and FQGTGA. The CDR3 spans 16 residues. DNA for the CDR3: TGTGCCAGCAGCTTAAATCCCGGGTCTGGGGCCAACGTCCTGACTTTC. Its translation: CASSLNPGSGANVLTF.

This clonotype was recorded many times. This chain joins TRBV7-2 and TRBJ2-3, with D uncertain. V lost 5 bases, J lost 0 bases, and 12 bases lay in between. The CDR3 loop spans 15 amino acids. Germline values: CDR1 SGHTA, CDR2 FQGNSA. DNA of the CDR3: TGTGCCAGCAGCCCCAGATCCACAAGCACAGATACGCAGTATTTT. It codes for CASSPRSTSTDTQYF.

This clonotype was observed at least ten times. This CDR3 reads CASSSINHGRLEETQYF. CDR3 DNA: TGTGCCAGCAGCTCAATCAACCACGGGCGGTTAGAAGAGACCCAGTACTTC. V is TRBV7-9 and J is TRBJ2-5; D call uncertain. CDR3 length: 17 amino acids. The V and J ends lost 4 bases and 3 bases respectively, with 21 bases between them. CDR1 is SEHNR and CDR2 is FQNEAQ in the germline V gene (reference sequence).

This clonotype occurred many times. This rearrangement joins TRBV5-1 to TRBJ2-5, with D hard to call. CDR1 is SGHRS and CDR2 is YFSETQ in the germline V gene. V was cut by 4 bases and J by 3 bases, with 13 bases left in between. There are 14 residues in the CDR3. CDR3 region: CASSKGSAEETQYF. In nucleotides, the CDR3 is TGCGCCAGCAGCAAAGGTTCGGCAGAAGAGACCCAGTACTTC.

This clonotype was recorded at least ten times. CDR3 in DNA: TGCAGTGCTAGGAAACCCGGGCTAGCGGGAGATGAGCAGTTCTTC. It encodes CSARKPGLAGDEQFF. The genes are TRBV20-1 and TRBJ2-1; 10 bases fit TRBD2. The germline CDR1 and CDR2 sequences are DFQATT and SNEGSKA (reference sequence). V was pared by 3 bases and J by 8 bases, with 10 bases of the junction left unmatched. The CDR3 has 15 amino acids.

This clonotype was counted at least ten times. The chain carries TRBV12-3 or TRBV12-4 and TRBJ2-7, with 7 bases identical to TRBD2. There are 15 residues in the CDR3. J was trimmed by 3 bases and V by 5 bases; bases with no gene match: 10. The CDR3 sequence is CASSLLGGVSYEQYF. DNA of the CDR3: TGTGCCAGCAGTCTACTGGGGGGGGTTAGCTACGAGCAGTACTTC.

This clonotype was recorded at least ten times. This chain uses TRBV25-1 with TRBJ2-3; no firm D call. Trimming took off 5 bases at V and 0 bases at J, with 9 bases between the two ends. The length of the CDR3 is 14 residues. Germline V gives CDR1 MGHDK, CDR2 SYGVNS. CDR3 bases: TGTGCCAGCAGTCTCGCGGCCAGCACAGATACGCAGTATTTT. Translation gives CASSLAASTDTQYF.

About this clonotype itself: A much larger clone differs by one base, so this may be a read error. This rearrangement joins TRBV4-3 to TRBJ2-3, with 8 bases fitting TRBD2. The trim removed 0 bases at V and 2 bases at J, leaving 10 bases unmatched. There are 18 residues in the CDR3. Germline V lookup: CDR1 LGHNA, CDR2 YSLEER. The CDR3 DNA sequence: TGCGCCAGCAGCCAAGATGGTTTGGGAGCGGGAGACACAGATACGCAGTATTTT. Protein product: CASSQDGLGAGDTDTQYF.

This clonotype was detected a few times. This sequence joins TRBV20-1 and TRBJ1-1; a possible D gene is TRBD1 (5 bases). This CDR3 has 14 residues. Germline CDR1 and CDR2: DFQATT and SNEGSKA (reference sequence). V was pared by 0 bases and J by 8 bases, with 16 bases between. The CDR3 here is CSARDIPGQAEAFF. CDR3 nucleotide sequence: TGCAGTGCTAGAGATATACCGGGGCAGGCGGAAGCTTTCTTT.

This clonotype was seen a few times. This may be a read error: a much more frequent sequence differs by one nucleotide. The CDR3 does not end in the conserved phenylalanine or tryptophan, so this is likely a read error. This rearrangement joins TRBV20-1 to TRBJ1-2; D possibly corresponds to TRBD1 (5 bases). V gave up 6 bases and J gave up 4 bases, with 9 bases separating them. Per the germline V gene, CDR1 is DFQATT and CDR2 is SNEGSKA (reference sequence). There are 11 residues in the CDR3. The CDR3 DNA follows: TGCAGTGCCCCAGGGTCCTATGGCTACACCACC. Translated, it gives CSAPGSYGYTT.